This T cell receptor beta chain was sequenced for a study of blood T cell repertoires in COVID-19. Study-level background: In each case, the material was cDNA or gDNA derived from T cells, B-cell-depleted T cells, or PBMCs.

J gave up 2 bases and V 4 bases, and 10 bases lay outside the gene matches. Germline CDR1 SGHDT, CDR2 YYEEEE. CDR3 length equals 18 residues. TCRdb keeps only in-frame clones here, not all; method: immunoSEQ multiplex PCR. Here the sample spans some 230,000 clones, about four fifths being singletons. The sequencing input was peripheral blood. The TCR comes from a woman aged 55-70 years with acute or convalescent COVID-19. The chain uses TRBV5-6 and TRBJ2-6, with TRBD1 identical over 9 bases. The CDR3, as DNA: TGTGCCAGCAGCCCAGGGGGACAGGGAATCACTGGGGCCAACGTCCTGACTTTC. It codes for CASSPGGQGITGANVLTF.